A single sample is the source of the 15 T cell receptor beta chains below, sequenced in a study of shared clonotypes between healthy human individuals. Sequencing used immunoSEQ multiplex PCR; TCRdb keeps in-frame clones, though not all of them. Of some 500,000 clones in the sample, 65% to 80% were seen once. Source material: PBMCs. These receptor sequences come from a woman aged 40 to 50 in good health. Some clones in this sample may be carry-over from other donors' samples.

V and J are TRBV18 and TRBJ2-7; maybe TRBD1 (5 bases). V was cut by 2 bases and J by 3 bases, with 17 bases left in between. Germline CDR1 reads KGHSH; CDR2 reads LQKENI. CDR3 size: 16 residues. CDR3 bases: TGTGCCAGCTCACCAGGGGTGGGGCTTATACTCTACGAGCAGTACTTC. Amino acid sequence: CASSPGVGLILYEQYF.

CDR3 DNA sequence: TGTGCCAGCAGGGGACTGGATAACTATGGCTACACCTTC. This codes for CASRGLDNYGYTF. The chain is built from TRBV5-4 and TRBJ1-2, with D perhaps matching TRBD1 (5 bases). V was cut by 5 bases and J by 1 base, with 9 bases left in between. CDR3 length equals 13 residues. Germline CDR1 and CDR2: SGHNT and YYREEE (reference sequence).

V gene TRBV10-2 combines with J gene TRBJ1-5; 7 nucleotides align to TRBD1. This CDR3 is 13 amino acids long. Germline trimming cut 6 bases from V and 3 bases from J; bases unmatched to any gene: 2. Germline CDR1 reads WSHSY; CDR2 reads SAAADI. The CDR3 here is CASSGQANQPQHF. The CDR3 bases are TGCGCCAGCAGCGGACAGGCCAATCAGCCCCAGCATTTT.

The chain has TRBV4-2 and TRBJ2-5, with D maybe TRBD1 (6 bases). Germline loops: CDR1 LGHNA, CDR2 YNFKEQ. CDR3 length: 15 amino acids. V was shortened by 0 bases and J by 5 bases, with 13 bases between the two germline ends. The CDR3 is CASSQDPQGRETQYF. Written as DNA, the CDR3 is TGTGCCAGCAGCCAAGATCCCCAGGGGCGGGAGACCCAGTACTTC.

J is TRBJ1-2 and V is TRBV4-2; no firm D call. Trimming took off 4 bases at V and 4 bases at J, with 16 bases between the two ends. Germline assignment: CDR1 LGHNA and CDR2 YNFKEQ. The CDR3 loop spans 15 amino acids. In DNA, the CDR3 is TGTGCCAGCAGCCCTCCATTTGAAGCTTCCTATGGCTACACCTTC. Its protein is CASSPPFEASYGYTF.

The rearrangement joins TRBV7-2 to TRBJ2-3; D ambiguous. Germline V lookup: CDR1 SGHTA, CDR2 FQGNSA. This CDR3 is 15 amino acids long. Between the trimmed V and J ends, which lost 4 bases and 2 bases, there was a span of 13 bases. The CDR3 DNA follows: TGTGCCAGCAGCTCCGCTTTGGGCTCCACAGATACGCAGTATTTT. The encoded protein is CASSSALGSTDTQYF.

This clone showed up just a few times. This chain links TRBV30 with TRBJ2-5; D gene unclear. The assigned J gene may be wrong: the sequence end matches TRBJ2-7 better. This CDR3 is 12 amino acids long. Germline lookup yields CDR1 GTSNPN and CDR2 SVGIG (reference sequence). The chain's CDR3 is CAWSVGPYEQYF. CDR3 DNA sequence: TGTGCCTGGAGTGTGGGTCCCTACGAGCAGTACTTC.

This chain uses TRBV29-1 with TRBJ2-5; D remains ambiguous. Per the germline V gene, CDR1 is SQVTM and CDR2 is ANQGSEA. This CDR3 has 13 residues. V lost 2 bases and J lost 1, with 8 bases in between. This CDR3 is CSVEPGIQETQYF. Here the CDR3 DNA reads TGCAGCGTTGAACCGGGTATCCAAGAGACCCAGTACTTC.

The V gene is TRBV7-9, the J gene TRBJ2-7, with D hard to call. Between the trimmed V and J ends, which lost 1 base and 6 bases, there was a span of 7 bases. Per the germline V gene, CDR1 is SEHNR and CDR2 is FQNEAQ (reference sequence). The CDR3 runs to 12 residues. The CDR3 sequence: CASSLDPAEQYF. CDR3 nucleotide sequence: TGTGCCAGCAGCTTAGATCCAGCCGAGCAGTACTTC.

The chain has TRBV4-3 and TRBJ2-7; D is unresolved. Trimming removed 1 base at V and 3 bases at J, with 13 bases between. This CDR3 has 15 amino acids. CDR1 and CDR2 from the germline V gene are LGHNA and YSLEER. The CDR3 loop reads CASSQGLVPSYEQYF. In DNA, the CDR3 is TGCGCCAGCAGCCAAGGTCTTGTTCCGAGCTACGAGCAGTACTTC.

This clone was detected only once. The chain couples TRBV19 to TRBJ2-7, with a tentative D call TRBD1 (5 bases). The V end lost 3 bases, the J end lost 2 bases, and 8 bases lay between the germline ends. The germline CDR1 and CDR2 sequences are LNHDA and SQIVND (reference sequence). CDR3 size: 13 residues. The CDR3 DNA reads TGTGCCAGTAGTATGCAGGGCACCTACGAGCAGTACTTC. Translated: CASSMQGTYEQYF.

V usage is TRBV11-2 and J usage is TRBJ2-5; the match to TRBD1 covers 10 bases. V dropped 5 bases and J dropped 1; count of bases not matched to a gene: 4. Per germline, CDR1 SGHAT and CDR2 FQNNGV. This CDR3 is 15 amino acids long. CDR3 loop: CASSGGQGTQETQYF. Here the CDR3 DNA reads TGTGCCAGCAGCGGGGGACAGGGGACCCAAGAGACCCAGTACTTC.

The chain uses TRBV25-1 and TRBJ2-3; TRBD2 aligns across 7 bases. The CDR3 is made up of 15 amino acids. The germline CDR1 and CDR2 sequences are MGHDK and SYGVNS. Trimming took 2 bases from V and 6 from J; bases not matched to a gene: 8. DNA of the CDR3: TGTGCCAGCAGTGAACTGCTGCTAGCGGAGGATACGCAGTATTTT. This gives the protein CASSELLLAEDTQYF.

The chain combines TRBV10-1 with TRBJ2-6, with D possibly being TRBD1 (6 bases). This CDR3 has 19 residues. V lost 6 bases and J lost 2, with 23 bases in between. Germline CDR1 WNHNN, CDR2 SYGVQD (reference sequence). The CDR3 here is CASSPGAGEWETGANVLTF. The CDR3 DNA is TGCGCCAGCAGCCCAGGGGCAGGGGAATGGGAAACTGGGGCCAACGTCCTGACTTTC.

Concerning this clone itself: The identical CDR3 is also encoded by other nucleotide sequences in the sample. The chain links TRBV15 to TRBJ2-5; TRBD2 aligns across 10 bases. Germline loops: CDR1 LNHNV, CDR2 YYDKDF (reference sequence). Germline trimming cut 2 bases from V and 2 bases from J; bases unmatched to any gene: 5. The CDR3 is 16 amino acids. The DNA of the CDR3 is TGTGCCACCAGCAGACGAGCGGGAGGGGCTCAAGAGACCCAGTACTTC. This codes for CATSRRAGGAQETQYF. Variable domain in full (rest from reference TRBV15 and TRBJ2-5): DAMVIQNPRYQVTQFGKPVTLSCSQTLNHNVMYWYQQKSSQAPKLLFHYYDKDFNNEADTPDNFQSRRPNTSFCFLDIRSPGLGDTAMYLCATSRRAGGAQETQYFGPGTRLLVL.